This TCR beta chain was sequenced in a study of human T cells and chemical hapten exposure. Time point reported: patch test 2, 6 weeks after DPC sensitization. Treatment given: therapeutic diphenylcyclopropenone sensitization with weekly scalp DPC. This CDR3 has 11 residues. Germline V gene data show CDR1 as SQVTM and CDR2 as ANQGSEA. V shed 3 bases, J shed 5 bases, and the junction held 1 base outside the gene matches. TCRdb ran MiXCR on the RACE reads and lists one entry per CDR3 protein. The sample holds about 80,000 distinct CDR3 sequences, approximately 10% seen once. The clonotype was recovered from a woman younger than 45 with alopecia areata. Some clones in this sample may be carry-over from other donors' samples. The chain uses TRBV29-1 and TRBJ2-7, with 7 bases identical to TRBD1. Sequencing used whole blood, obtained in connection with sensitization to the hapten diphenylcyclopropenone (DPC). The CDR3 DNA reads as TGCAGCGTTGACAGGGGGAACGAGCAGTACTTC. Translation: CSVDRGNEQYF.